This TCR beta chain was captured by sequencing in a study of PD-1 blockade in classical Hodgkin lymphoma. Study-level results: It was CD4+ TCR diversity, not CD8+, that rose significantly by C4D1.

Regarding this clone: The antigen is unknown.

Sequencing used immunoSEQ multiplex PCR; TCRdb keeps in-frame clones, though not all of them. The top ten clones hold 8% of a sample with 50,000 to 65,000 clones, over 85% of them seen once. Time point noted: cycle 4 day 1 (C4D1), after less than 7 weeks of nivolumab. No patient escaped relapse after autologous stem cell transplantation, and brentuximab vedotin exposure varied. This clonotype was obtained from a human donor with classical Hodgkin lymphoma. The source was peripheral blood mononuclear cells (PBMCs), collected before the fourth cycle of nivolumab.

CDR3 DNA sequence: TGCAGTGCTAGGGTCCTGGATACGCAGTATTTT. Protein sequence: CSARVLDTQYF. The V gene is TRBV20-1, the J gene TRBJ2-3, with D unresolved. Germline V lookup: CDR1 DFQATT, CDR2 SNEGSKA (reference sequence). The CDR3 length is 11 residues. V was pared by 3 bases and J by 6 bases, with 7 bases between.